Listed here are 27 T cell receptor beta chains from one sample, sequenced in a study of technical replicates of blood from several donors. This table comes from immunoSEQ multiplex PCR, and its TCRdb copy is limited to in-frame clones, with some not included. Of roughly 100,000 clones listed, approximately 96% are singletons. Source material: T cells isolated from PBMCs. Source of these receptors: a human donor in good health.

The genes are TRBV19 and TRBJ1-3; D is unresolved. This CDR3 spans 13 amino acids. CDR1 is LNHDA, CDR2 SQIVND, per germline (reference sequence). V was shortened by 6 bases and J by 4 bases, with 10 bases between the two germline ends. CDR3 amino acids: CASSWTVGNTIYF. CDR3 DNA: TGTGCCAGTAGCTGGACTGTGGGAAACACCATATATTTT.

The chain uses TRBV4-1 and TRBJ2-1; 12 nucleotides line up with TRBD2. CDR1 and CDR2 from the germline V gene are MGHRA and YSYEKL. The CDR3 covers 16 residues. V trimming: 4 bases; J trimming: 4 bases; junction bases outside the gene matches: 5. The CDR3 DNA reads TGCGCCAGCAGCCCCTTCGGACTAGCGGGGTACAATGAGCAGTTCTTC. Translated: CASSPFGLAGYNEQFF.

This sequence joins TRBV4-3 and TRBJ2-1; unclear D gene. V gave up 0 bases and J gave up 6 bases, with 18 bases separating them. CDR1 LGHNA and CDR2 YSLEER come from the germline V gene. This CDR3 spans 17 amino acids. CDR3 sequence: CASSQDLYAPLRNEQFF. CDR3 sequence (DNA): TGCGCCAGCAGCCAAGATCTCTACGCGCCATTACGCAATGAGCAGTTCTTC.

The CDR3 is CASSHPAEFLYNEQFF. CDR3 in DNA: TGCGCCAGCAGCCACCCAGCGGAATTCCTCTACAATGAGCAGTTCTTC. The V gene is TRBV4-1, the J gene TRBJ2-1; possible D gene TRBD2, 5 bases. The CDR3 is 16 amino acids. V lost 3 bases, J lost 3 bases, and 15 bases lay in between. From germline, CDR1 is MGHRA and CDR2 YSYEKL.

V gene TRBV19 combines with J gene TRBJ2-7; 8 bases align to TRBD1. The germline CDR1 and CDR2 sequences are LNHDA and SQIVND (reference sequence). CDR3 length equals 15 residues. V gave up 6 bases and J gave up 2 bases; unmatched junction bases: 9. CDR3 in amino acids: CASRSGQGNPYEQYF. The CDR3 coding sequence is TGTGCCAGTAGATCAGGACAGGGAAACCCCTACGAGCAGTACTTC.

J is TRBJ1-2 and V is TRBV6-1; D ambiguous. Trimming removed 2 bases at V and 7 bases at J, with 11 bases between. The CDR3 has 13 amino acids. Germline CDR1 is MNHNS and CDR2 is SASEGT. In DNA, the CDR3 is TGTGCCAGCAGTGAACTTCCAGGAGGTGGCTACACCTTC. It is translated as CASSELPGGGYTF.

CDR3 sequence (DNA): TGTGCCAGCAGCCCCCGATGGACAGAAAACATTCAGTACTTC. Amino acids: CASSPRWTENIQYF. This chain links TRBV5-5 with TRBJ2-4; D might be TRBD1 (6 bases). This CDR3 spans 14 amino acids. Germline V gene data show CDR1 as SGHKS and CDR2 as YYEKEE (reference sequence). The ends were cut back, 4 bases at V and 5 bases at J, with 13 bases in the middle.

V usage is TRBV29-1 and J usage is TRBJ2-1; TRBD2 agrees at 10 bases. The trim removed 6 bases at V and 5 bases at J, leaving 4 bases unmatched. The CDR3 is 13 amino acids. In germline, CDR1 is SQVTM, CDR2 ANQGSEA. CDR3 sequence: CSVGLAEDNEQFF. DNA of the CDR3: TGCAGCGTCGGACTAGCGGAAGACAATGAGCAGTTCTTC.

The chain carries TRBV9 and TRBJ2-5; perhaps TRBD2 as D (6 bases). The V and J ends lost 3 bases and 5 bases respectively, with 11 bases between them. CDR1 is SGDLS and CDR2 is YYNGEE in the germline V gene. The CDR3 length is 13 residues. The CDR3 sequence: CASSGGVTETQYF. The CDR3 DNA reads TGTGCCAGCAGCGGGGGGGTAACGGAGACCCAGTACTTC.

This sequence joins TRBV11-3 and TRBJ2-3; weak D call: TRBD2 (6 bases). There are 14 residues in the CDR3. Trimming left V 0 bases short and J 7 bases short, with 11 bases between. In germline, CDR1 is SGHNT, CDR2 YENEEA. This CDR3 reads CASSLEREINTQYF. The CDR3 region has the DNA TGTGCCAGCAGCTTAGAGCGGGAAATTAATACGCAGTATTTT.

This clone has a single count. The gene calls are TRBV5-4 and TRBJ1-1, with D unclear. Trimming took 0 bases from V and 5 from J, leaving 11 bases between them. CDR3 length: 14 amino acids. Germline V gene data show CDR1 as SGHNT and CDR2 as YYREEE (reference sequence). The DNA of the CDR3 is TGTGCCAGCAGCTTGGCACGGGGTGGGACTGAAGCTTTCTTT. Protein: CASSLARGGTEAFF.

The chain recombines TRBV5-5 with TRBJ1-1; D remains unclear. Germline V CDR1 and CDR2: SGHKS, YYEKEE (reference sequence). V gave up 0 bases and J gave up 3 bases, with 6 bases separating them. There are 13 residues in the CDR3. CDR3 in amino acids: CASSLESHTEAFF. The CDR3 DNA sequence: TGTGCCAGCAGCTTGGAGAGCCACACTGAAGCTTTCTTT. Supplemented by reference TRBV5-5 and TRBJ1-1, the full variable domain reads DAGVTQSPTHLIKTRGQQVTLRCSPISGHKSVSWYQQVLGQGPQFIFQYYEKEERGRGNFPDRFSARQFPNYSSELNVNALLLGDSALYLCASSLESHTEAFFGQGTRLTVV.

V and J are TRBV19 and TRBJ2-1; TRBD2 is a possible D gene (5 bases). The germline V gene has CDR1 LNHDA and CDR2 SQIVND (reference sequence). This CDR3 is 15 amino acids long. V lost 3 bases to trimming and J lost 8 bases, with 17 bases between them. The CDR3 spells CASSIQTSWADEQFF. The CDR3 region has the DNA TGTGCCAGTAGTATCCAAACTAGTTGGGCGGATGAGCAGTTCTTC.

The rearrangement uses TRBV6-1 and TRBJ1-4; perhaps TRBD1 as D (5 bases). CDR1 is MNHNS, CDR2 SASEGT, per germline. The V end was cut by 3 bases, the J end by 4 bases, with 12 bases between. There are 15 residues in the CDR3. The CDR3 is CASSDLGGINEKLFF. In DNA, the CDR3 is TGTGCCAGCAGTGACCTTGGGGGGATTAATGAAAAACTGTTTTTT.

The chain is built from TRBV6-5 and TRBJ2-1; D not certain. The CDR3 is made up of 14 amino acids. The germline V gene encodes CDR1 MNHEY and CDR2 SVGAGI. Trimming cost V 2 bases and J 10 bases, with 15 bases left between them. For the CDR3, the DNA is TGTGCCAGCAGTTACACGGGTCCGGGTAGGGAGCAGTTCTTC. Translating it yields CASSYTGPGREQFF.

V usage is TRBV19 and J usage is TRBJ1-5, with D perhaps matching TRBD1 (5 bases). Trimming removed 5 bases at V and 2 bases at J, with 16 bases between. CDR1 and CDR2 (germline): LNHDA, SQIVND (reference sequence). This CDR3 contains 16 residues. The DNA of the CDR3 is TGTGCCAGTAGTGGGGCCCCCCGGGCCGGCAATCAGCCCCAGCATTTT. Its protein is CASSGAPRAGNQPQHF. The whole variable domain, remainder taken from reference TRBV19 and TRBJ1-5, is DGGITQSPKYLFRKEGQNVTLSCEQNLNHDAMYWYRQDPGQGLRLIYYSQIVNDFQKGDIAEGYSVSREKKESFPLTVTSAQKNPTAFYLCASSGAPRAGNQPQHFGDGTRLSIL.

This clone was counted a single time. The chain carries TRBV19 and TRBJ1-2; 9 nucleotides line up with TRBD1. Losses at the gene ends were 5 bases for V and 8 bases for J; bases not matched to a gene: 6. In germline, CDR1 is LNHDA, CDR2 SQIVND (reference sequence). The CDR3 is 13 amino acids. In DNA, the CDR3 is TGTGCCAGTAGTCTTCGGGACAGGGAAGGCTACACCTTC. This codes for CASSLRDREGYTF.

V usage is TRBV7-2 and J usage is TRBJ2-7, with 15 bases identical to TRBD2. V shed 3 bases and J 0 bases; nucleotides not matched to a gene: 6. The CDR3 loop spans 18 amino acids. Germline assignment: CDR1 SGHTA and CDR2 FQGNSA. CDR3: CASSLGTSGRTLSYEQYF. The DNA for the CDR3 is TGTGCCAGCAGCTTGGGGACTAGCGGGAGGACCCTCTCCTACGAGCAGTACTTC.

The CDR3 protein is CASSATTGTKGEQYF. The CDR3 nucleotides are TGTGCCAGCAGTGCGACGACCGGGACTAAAGGCGAGCAGTACTTC. The chain is built from TRBV6-5 and TRBJ2-7, with TRBD2 matching 7 bases. Germline V gives CDR1 MNHEY, CDR2 SVGAGI. After removal of 5 bases from V and 6 bases from J, the junction contained 13 bases not matched to a gene. This CDR3 comprises 15 residues.

Written as DNA, the CDR3 is TGTGCCAGCAGTTTGACAGGGACCCACGAGCAGTACTTC. Translation gives CASSLTGTHEQYF. V usage is TRBV28 and J usage is TRBJ2-7, with 7 positions matching TRBD1. Germline CDR1 reads MDHEN; CDR2 reads SYDVKM. This CDR3 region has 13 residues. Trimming took 3 bases from V and 5 from J; bases not matched to a gene: 4.

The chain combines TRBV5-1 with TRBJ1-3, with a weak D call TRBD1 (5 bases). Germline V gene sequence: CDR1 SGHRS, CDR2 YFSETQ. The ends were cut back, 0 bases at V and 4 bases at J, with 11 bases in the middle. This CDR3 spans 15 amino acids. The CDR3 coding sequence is TGCGCCAGCAGCTTGGCTCAGGGCTCCGGAAACACCATATATTTT. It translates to CASSLAQGSGNTIYF.

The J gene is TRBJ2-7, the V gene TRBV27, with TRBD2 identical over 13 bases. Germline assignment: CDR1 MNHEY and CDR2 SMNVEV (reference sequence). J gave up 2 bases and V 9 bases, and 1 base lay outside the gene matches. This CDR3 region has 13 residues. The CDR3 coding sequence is TGTGCCAGTGGACTAGCGGGGGCCTACGAGCAGTACTTC. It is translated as CASGLAGAYEQYF.

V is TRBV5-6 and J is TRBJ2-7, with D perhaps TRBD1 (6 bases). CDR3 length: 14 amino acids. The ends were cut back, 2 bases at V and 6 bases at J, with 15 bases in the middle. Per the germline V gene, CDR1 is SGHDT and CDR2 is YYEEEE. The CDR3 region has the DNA TGTGCCAGCAGCTTCCCGACAGGAACTCCCGAGCAGTACTTC. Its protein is CASSFPTGTPEQYF.

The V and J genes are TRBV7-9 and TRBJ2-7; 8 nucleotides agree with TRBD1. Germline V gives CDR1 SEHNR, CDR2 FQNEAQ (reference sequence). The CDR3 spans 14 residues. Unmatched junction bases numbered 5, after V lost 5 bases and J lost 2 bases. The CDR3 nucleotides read TGTGCCAGCAGCAACAGGGACAGGCCCTACGAGCAGTACTTC. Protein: CASSNRDRPYEQYF.

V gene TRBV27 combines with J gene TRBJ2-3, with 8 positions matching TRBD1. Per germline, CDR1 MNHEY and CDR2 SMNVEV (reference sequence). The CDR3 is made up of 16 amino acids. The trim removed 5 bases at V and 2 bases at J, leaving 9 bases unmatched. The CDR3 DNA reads TGTGCCAGCAGTCCAGGGGGCGGGGAATACACAGATACGCAGTATTTT. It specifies CASSPGGGEYTDTQYF.

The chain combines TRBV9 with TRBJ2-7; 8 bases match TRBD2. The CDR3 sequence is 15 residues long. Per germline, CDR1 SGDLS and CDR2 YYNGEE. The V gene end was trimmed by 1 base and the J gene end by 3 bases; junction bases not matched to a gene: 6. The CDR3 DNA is TGTGCCAGCAGCGTAAGCGGGAGCCGGAGCTACGAGCAGTACTTC. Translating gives CASSVSGSRSYEQYF.

The CDR3 sequence is CASSYGLAGGTGTQYF. The CDR3 DNA reads as TGTGCCAGCAGTTACGGACTAGCGGGAGGGACGGGGACCCAGTACTTC. This chain links TRBV6-5 with TRBJ2-5; 15 bases are a match to TRBD2. The germline CDR1 and CDR2 sequences are MNHEY and SVGAGI. The V gene end was trimmed by 2 bases and the J gene end by 7 bases; junction bases not matched to a gene: 5. The CDR3 covers 16 residues.